These 4 T cell receptor beta chains share one sample of origin, sequenced in a study of shared clonotypes between healthy human individuals. The protocol was immunoSEQ multiplex PCR, while the TCRdb copy is restricted to in-frame clones and leaves out a portion. The repertoire has 1.5 million to 2.5 million clones, about 95% of them found once; the top ten carry 1.2%. CD45RO-negative cells were positively selected for CCR7, leaving out terminally differentiated effector memory CD45RA+ cells. Sequenced sample: naive CD8+ T cells sorted from blood. These receptor sequences come from a man between 18 and 35 years old in good health.

The V and J genes are TRBV6-6 and TRBJ2-7; unclear D gene. This CDR3 spans 15 amino acids. Germline CDR1 is MNHNY and CDR2 is SVGAGI (reference sequence). V gave up 2 bases and J gave up 1 base, with 12 bases separating them. The CDR3 is CASSYVSDGSYEQYF. CDR3 nucleotides: TGTGCCAGCAGTTACGTCTCGGACGGTTCCTACGAGCAGTACTTC.

This chain links TRBV7-2 with TRBJ2-7; TRBD2 matches 9 bases. Germline assignment: CDR1 SGHTA and CDR2 FQGNSA. The ends lost 5 bases at V and 4 bases at J; junction bases unmatched: 9. The CDR3 has 15 residues. The CDR3 is CASSLWREGRYEQYF. The CDR3 DNA follows: TGTGCCAGCAGCCTCTGGCGGGAGGGCCGGTACGAGCAGTACTTC.

The chain recombines TRBV6-5 with TRBJ1-3; unclear D gene. The length of the CDR3 is 14 residues. The V end was cut by 5 bases, the J end by 0 bases, with 8 bases between. The V gene's germline CDR1 is MNHEY and CDR2 SVGAGI. CDR3 loop: CASSELNSGNTIYF. CDR3 nucleotides: TGTGCCAGCAGTGAACTAAACTCTGGAAACACCATATATTTT.

The chain employs TRBV14 and TRBJ1-2, with D possibly being TRBD1 (6 bases). The V and J ends lost 2 bases and 5 bases respectively, with 9 bases between them. This CDR3 contains 13 residues. Germline V lookup: CDR1 SGHDN, CDR2 FVKESK. CDR3 residues: CASSQIQGYGYTF. DNA for the CDR3: TGTGCCAGCAGCCAAATACAGGGATATGGCTACACCTTC.